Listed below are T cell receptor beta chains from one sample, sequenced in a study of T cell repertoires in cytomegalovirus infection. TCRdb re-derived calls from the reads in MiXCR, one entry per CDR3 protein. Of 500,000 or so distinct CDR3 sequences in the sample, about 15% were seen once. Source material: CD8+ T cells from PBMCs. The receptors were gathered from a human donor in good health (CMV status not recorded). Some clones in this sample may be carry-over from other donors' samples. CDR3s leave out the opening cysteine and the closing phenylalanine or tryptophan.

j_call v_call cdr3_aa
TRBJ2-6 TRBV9 ASSGSLDSGANVLT
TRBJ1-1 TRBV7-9 ASSLGVIGTEAF
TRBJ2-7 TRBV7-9 ASSLGATLSAANYEQY
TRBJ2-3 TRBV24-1 ATEGTGSTDTQY
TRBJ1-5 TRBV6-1 ASILRGDSNQPQH
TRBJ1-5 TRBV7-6 ASSPGTGLQPQH
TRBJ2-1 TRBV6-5 ASSYSSSNEQF
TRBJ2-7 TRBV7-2 ASSFYRGVYEQY
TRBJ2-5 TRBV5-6 ASINWRRDSQETQY
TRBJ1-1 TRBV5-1 ASSSGQGTEAF
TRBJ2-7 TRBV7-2 ASRSAGSYEQY
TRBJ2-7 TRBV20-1 SARSPRAYEQY
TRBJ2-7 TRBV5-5 ASSHLGRGGYEQY
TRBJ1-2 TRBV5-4 ASSLSQGGGYGYT
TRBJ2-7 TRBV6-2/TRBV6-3 ASSYLQGSSYEQY
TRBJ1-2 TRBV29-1 SAEEQGIGGYT
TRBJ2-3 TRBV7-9 ASSFGVTSVADTQY
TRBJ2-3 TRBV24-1 ATSDLGQGVSDTQY
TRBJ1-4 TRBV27 ASSQGNPSLNEKLF
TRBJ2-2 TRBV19 ASRRTSENTGELF
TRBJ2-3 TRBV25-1 ASSTRGLAGEADTQY
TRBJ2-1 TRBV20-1 SAREAGDSYNEQF
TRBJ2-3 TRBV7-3 ASSPVQLADTQY
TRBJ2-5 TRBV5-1 ASSIRTGQETQY
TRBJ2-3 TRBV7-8 ASSLRRASTDTQY
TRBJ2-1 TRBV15 ATSRDSRELDHEQF
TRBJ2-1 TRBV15 ATSRSQTGGEQF
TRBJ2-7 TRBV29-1 SVETGKSYEQY
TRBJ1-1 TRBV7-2 ASSFGQGNTEAF
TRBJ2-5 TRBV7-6 ASSFGQGALRQETQY
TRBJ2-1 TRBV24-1 ATSDLGQGNEQF
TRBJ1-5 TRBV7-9 ASSSIRAGINQPQH